The 19 T cell receptor beta chains below come from one sample, sequenced in a study of cytomegalovirus exposure and HLA in healthy donors (dated 2017 in TCRdb). The library was generated by the immunoSEQ multiplex PCR assay. Here the immuneACCESS table is served through TCRdb, limited to in-frame sequences with V and J called. Missing clones are a known gap in these copies; in checked studies unresolved V genes cover under half, and the rest lacks a known reason. For this sample the table gives over 85,000 clones, of which 89% were detected only once. The biggest ten clones account for 1.9% of the sample. Material for sequencing was PBMCs. All receptors come from a woman between 18 and 29 years old in good health and CMV-seronegative.

The V call is TRBV6-1, the J call TRBJ2-1; D is possibly TRBD2 (6 bases). The CDR3 length is 15 residues. Germline CDR1 reads MNHNS; CDR2 reads SASEGT. The V gene lost 6 bases and the J gene lost 4 bases, with 16 bases spanning the gap. The CDR3 DNA reads TGTGCCAGCAGCTGGGGACTCCAAACTTACAATGAGCAGTTCTTC. This gives the protein CASSWGLQTYNEQFF.

The CDR3: CASTRTGELFF. The CDR3 DNA reads TGTGCCAGCACGCGCACCGGGGAGCTGTTTTTT. This chain links TRBV9 with TRBJ2-2; D ambiguous. Germline lookup yields CDR1 SGDLS and CDR2 YYNGEE. The CDR3 has 11 amino acids. V lost 6 bases to trimming and J lost 4 bases, with 4 bases between them.

The CDR3 sequence is CASSSRGAGGYEQYF. Written as DNA, the CDR3 is TGTGCCAGCAGCTCAAGAGGTGCCGGGGGCTACGAGCAGTACTTC. J is TRBJ2-7 and V is TRBV5-4; D perhaps matches TRBD2 (6 bases). The germline V gene has CDR1 SGHNT and CDR2 YYREEE (reference sequence). With 3 bases removed from V and 3 bases from J, the gap between germline ends came to 16 bases. This CDR3 has 15 amino acids.

The chain employs TRBV4-3 and TRBJ2-3, with 8 bases aligning to TRBD1. The length of the CDR3 is 20 residues. The germline V gene has CDR1 LGHNA and CDR2 YSLEER. Trimming removed 1 base from V and 2 bases from J; junction bases left unmatched: 17. This CDR3 is CASSQVGHADRGFNTDTQYF. In DNA form, the CDR3 reads TGCGCCAGCAGCCAAGTCGGGCATGCAGACAGGGGTTTTAACACAGATACGCAGTATTTT.

The chain employs TRBV6-5 and TRBJ2-5; TRBD2 aligns across 7 bases. Germline trimming cut 2 bases from V and 6 bases from J; bases unmatched to any gene: 3. In germline, CDR1 is MNHEY, CDR2 SVGAGI. The CDR3 has 13 amino acids. DNA of the CDR3: TGTGCCAGCAGTTACGAGCGGGGAAAGACCCAGTACTTC. It yields the protein CASSYERGKTQYF.

V is TRBV7-3 and J is TRBJ1-1, with TRBD1 as a possible D gene (5 bases). The CDR3 runs to 15 residues. Germline assignment: CDR1 SGHTA and CDR2 FQGTGA. V was trimmed by 2 bases and J by 5 bases, leaving 15 bases between them. CDR3 DNA sequence: TGTGCCAGCAGCTTATCTGGCGGGGGAGGGACTGAAGCTTTCTTT. Residues: CASSLSGGGGTEAFF.

The chain has TRBV7-2 and TRBJ1-5; maybe TRBD1 (6 bases). The CDR3 extends over 16 amino acids. Germline V CDR1 and CDR2: SGHTA, FQGNSA. V was cut by 1 base and J by 1 base, with 11 bases left in between. CDR3 sequence reads: CASSLGGLRSNQPQHF. The CDR3 DNA reads as TGTGCCAGCAGCTTAGGGGGGCTAAGGAGCAATCAGCCCCAGCATTTT.

The rearrangement links TRBV7-2 to TRBJ2-3, with D tentatively TRBD2 (6 bases). The CDR3 consists of 13 residues. CDR1 and CDR2 (germline): SGHTA, FQGNSA. V dropped 6 bases and J dropped 5 bases, with 12 bases sitting between them. CDR3 amino acids: CASRPGEQDTQYF. In nucleotides, the CDR3 is TGTGCCAGCAGGCCGGGGGAGCAAGATACGCAGTATTTT.

The chain joins TRBV9 to TRBJ2-7, with a possible D match to TRBD1 (5 bases). Germline CDR1 and CDR2: SGDLS and YYNGEE. V was pared by 3 bases and J by 5 bases, with 9 bases between. The CDR3 covers 12 residues. CDR3 sequence: CASSGQGNEQYF. CDR3 nucleotide sequence: TGTGCCAGCAGCGGCCAGGGAAACGAGCAGTACTTC.

The chain uses TRBV29-1 and TRBJ1-2; D is ambiguous. This CDR3 contains 11 residues. The V end lost 4 bases, the J end lost 4 bases, and 7 bases lay between the germline ends. In germline, CDR1 is SQVTM, CDR2 ANQGSEA. For the CDR3, the DNA is TGCAGCGTTGTTGGACTCTATGGCTACACCTTC. Translating it yields CSVVGLYGYTF.

This chain links TRBV10-1 with TRBJ1-4; D is uncertain. Germline loops: CDR1 WNHNN, CDR2 SYGVQD (reference sequence). The CDR3 length is 15 residues. Trimming stripped 0 bases from V and 5 bases from J, with 10 bases between. CDR3 coding DNA: TGCGCCAGCAGTGAGTCCGAGTCTCCGAATGAAAAACTGTTTTTT. Translated: CASSESESPNEKLFF.

This clone has just one count. The chain links TRBV9 to TRBJ2-7; 9 bases line up with TRBD1. The ends lost 0 bases at V and 4 bases at J; junction bases unmatched: 11. There are 17 residues in the CDR3. Germline V lookup: CDR1 SGDLS, CDR2 YYNGEE. The CDR3 protein is CASSVEQGARVGYEQYF. In DNA form, the CDR3 reads TGTGCCAGCAGCGTAGAACAGGGGGCGCGGGTAGGTTACGAGCAGTACTTC.

The J gene is TRBJ2-2, the V gene TRBV4-3, with 10 bases that match TRBD1. V lost 8 bases to trimming and J lost 3 bases; unmatched junction nucleotides: 3. The CDR3 covers 14 residues. Germline lookup yields CDR1 LGHNA and CDR2 YSLEER. CDR3 in DNA: TGCGCCAGCGACGACAGGGGGCACACCGGGGAGCTGTTTTTT. Translation: CASDDRGHTGELFF.

Worth noting for this clone: A read error may account for a junction end that differs from germline. The genes are TRBV27 and TRBJ2-1; D uncertain. Germline values: CDR1 MNHEY, CDR2 SMNVEV (reference sequence). The CDR3 runs 11 residues. CDR3 region: CASSSFNEQFF. In DNA form, the CDR3 reads TGTGCCAGCAGTTCCTTCAATGAGCAGTTCTTC.

The chain couples TRBV5-1 to TRBJ2-2; 9 bases fit TRBD2. This CDR3 region has 15 residues. The junction had 3 bases not matched to a gene; V was cut back by 0 bases and J by 6 bases. Germline V gives CDR1 SGHRS, CDR2 YFSETQ. CDR3 in DNA: TGCGCCAGCAGCTTGGCATTAGCGGGGGCCGGGGAGCTGTTTTTT. Translation gives CASSLALAGAGELFF.

As regards this clone: The junction departs from the called germline gene at one end, perhaps through a read error. V and J are TRBV5-1 and TRBJ2-5; 7 bases fit TRBD2. The CDR3 is made up of 12 amino acids. Germline-derived CDR1 and CDR2 are SGHRS and YFSETQ. In DNA, the CDR3 is TGCGCCAGCAGGTTGGGAGGGGAGACCCAGTACTTC. Its translation is CASRLGGETQYF.

This chain uses TRBV4-1 with TRBJ1-2; possible D gene TRBD1, 6 bases. The CDR3 has 15 amino acids. The germline V gene has CDR1 MGHRA and CDR2 YSYEKL. V lost 1 base and J 3 bases, leaving 12 bases between the germline ends. CDR3 sequence: CASSQAPAGDYGYTF. In nucleotides, the CDR3 is TGCGCCAGCAGCCAAGCTCCCGCAGGGGACTATGGCTACACCTTC.

This chain links TRBV7-2 with TRBJ1-2, with a tentative D call TRBD1 (6 bases). Trimming left V 5 bases short and J 4 bases short, with 8 bases between. Germline-derived CDR1 and CDR2 are SGHTA and FQGNSA. The CDR3 runs 12 residues. The chain's CDR3 is CASSVQGYGYTF. In DNA, the CDR3 is TGTGCCAGCAGCGTACAGGGCTATGGCTACACCTTC.

The CDR3 DNA is TGTGCCAGCAGCTTAAGAACAGGGGACGAGCAGTACTTC. It encodes CASSLRTGDEQYF. The chain links TRBV7-9 to TRBJ2-7; 7 bases are shared with TRBD1. CDR1 SEHNR and CDR2 FQNEAQ come from the germline V gene (reference sequence). The CDR3 is 13 residues long. With 2 bases clipped from V and 5 bases from J, the junction kept 3 bases outside the gene matches.